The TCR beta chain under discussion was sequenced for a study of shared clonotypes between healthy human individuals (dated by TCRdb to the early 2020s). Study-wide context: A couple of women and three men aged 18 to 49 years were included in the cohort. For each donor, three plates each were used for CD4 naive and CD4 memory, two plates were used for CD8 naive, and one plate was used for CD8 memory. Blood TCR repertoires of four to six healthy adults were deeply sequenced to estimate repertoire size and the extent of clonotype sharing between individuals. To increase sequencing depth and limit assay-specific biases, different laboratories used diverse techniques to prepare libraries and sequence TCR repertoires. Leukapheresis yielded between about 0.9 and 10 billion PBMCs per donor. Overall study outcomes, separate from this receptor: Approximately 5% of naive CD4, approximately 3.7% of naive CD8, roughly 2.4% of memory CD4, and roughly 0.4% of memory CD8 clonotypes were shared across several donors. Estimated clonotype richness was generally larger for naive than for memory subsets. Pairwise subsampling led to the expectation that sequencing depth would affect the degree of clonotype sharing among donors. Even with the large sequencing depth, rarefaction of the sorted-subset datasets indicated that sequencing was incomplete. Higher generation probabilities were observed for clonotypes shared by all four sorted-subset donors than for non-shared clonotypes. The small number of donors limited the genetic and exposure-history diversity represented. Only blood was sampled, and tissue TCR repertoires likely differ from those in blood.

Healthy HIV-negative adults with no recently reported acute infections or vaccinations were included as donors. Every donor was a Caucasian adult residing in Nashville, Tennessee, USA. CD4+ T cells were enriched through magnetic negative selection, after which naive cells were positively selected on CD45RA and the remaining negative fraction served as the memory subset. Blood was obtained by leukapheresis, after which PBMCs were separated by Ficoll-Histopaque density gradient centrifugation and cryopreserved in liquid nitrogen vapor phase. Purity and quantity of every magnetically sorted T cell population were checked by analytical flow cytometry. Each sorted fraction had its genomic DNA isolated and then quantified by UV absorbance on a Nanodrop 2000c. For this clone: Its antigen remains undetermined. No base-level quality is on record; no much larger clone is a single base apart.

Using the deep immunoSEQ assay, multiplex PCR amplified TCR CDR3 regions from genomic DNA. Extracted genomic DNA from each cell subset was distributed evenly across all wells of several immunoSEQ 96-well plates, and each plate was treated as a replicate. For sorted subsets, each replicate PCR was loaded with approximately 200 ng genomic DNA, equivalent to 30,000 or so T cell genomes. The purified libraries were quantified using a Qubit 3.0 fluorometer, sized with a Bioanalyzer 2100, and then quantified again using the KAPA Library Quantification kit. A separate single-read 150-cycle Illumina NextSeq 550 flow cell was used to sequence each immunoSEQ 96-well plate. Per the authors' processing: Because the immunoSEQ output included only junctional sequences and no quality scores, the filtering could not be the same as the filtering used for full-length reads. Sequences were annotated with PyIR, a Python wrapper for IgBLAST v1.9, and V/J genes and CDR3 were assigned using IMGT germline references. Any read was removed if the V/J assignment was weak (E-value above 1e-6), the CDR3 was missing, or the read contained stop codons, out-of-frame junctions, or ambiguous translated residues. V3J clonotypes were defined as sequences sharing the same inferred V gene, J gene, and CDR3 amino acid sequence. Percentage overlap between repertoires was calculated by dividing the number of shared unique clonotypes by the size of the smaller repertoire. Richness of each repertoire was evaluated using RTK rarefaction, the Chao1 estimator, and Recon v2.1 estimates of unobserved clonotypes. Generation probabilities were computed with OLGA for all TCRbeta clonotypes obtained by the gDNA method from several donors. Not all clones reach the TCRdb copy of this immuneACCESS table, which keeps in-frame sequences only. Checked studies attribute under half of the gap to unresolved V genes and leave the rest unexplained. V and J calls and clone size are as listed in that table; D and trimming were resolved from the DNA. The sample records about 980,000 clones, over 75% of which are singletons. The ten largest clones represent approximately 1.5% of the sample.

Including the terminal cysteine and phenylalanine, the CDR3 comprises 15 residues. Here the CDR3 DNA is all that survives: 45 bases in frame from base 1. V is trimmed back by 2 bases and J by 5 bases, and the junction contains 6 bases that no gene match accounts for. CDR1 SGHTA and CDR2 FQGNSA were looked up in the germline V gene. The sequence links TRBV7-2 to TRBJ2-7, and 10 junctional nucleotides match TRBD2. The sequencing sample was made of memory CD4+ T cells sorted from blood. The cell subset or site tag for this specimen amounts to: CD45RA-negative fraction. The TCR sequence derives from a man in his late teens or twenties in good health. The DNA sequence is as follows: TGTGCCAGCAGCTTAACCCTTAGCGGGAGGAACGAGCAGTACTTC. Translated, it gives CASSLTLSGRNEQYF.